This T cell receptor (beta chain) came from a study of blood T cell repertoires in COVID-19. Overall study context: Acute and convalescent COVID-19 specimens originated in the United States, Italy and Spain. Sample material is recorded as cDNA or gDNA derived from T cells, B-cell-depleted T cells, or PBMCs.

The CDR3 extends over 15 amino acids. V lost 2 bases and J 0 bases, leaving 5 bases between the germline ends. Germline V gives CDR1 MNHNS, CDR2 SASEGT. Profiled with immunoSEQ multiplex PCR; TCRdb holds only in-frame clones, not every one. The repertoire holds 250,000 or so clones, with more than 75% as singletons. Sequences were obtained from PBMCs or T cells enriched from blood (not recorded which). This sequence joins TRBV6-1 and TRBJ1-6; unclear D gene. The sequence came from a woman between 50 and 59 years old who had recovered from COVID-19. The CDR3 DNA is TGTGCCAGCAGTGAAATTAGCTCCTATAATTCACCCCTCCACTTT. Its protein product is CASSEISSYNSPLHF.